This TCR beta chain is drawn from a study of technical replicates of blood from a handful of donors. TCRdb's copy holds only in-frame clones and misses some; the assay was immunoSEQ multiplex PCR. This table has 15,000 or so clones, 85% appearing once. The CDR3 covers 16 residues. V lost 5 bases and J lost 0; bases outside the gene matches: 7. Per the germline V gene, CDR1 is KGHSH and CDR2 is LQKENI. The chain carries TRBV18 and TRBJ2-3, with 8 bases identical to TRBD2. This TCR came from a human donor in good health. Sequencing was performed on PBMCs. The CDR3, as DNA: TGTGCCAGCTCAGCCTCTAGCGGGTCTAGCACAGATACGCAGTATTTT. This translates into CASSASSGSSTDTQYF.